These T cell receptor beta chains were read from a single sample in a study of T cells in Graves' hyperthyroidism and ophthalmopathy. TCRdb reprocessed the multiplex PCR reads via MiXCR and lists one record per CDR3 protein. Of around 500,000 distinct CDR3 sequences listed, over 13% are singletons. The sequenced sample consisted of blood. The origin of the receptors is a woman between 18 and 29 years old with Graves' hyperthyroidism. Both conserved end residues are part of each CDR3. A D gene is named only where the DNA matches it firmly. Only some rows state a clone size, as once, few, many or a class for expanded clones.

clone_size: few; d_call: TRBD1; v_call: TRBV16; j_call: TRBJ1-5; cdr3_aa: CASSQLTGGDQPQHF; cdr3_nt: TGTGCCAGCAGCCAATTAACAGGGGGGGATCAGCCCCAGCATTTT
clone_size: .; d_call: .; v_call: TRBV2; j_call: TRBJ2-1; cdr3_aa: CAKQWGNEQFF; cdr3_nt: TGTGCAAAGCAGTGGGGAAATGAGCAGTTCTTC
clone_size: .; d_call: .; v_call: TRBV19; j_call: TRBJ1-5; cdr3_aa: CASRTSGGNQPQHF; cdr3_nt: TGTGCCAGTAGAACCTCGGGGGGCAATCAGCCCCAGCATTTT
clone_size: .; d_call: TRBD2; v_call: TRBV7-9; j_call: TRBJ2-2; cdr3_aa: CASSPSTSGRGHTGELFF; cdr3_nt: TGTGCCAGCAGCCCATCGACTAGCGGGAGGGGGCACACCGGGGAGCTGTTTTTT
clone_size: many; d_call: .; v_call: TRBV19; j_call: TRBJ1-1; cdr3_aa: CASSPWGREGTEAFF; cdr3_nt: TGTGCCAGTAGCCCATGGGGCAGGGAAGGAACTGAAGCTTTCTTT
clone_size: many; d_call: TRBD2; v_call: TRBV30; j_call: TRBJ2-1; cdr3_aa: CAQRLAGGKDEQFF; cdr3_nt: TGTGCCCAAAGACTAGCGGGAGGCAAGGATGAGCAGTTCTTC
clone_size: many; d_call: TRBD1; v_call: TRBV6-5; j_call: TRBJ2-3; cdr3_aa: CASSYSKQGMTDTQYF; cdr3_nt: TGTGCCAGCAGTTACTCGAAACAGGGGATGACAGATACGCAGTATTTT
clone_size: .; d_call: .; v_call: TRBV7-9; j_call: TRBJ2-5; cdr3_aa: CASRSIAGGIQYF; cdr3_nt: TGTGCCAGCAGATCGATAGCAGGGGGGATCCAGTACTTC
clone_size: .; d_call: .; v_call: TRBV7-9; j_call: TRBJ1-2; cdr3_aa: CASSLYRDRGDGYTF; cdr3_nt: TGTGCCAGCAGCCTATACCGGGACCGGGGAGATGGCTACACCTTC
clone_size: .; d_call: TRBD2; v_call: TRBV27; j_call: TRBJ2-7; cdr3_aa: CASSLSGRHYEQYF; cdr3_nt: TGTGCCAGCAGTTTAAGCGGGAGGCATTACGAGCAGTACTTC
clone_size: .; d_call: .; v_call: TRBV6-1; j_call: TRBJ1-6; cdr3_aa: CASRRTSRNSPLHF; cdr3_nt: TGTGCCAGCAGGAGGACCAGCCGAAATTCACCCCTCCACTTT
clone_size: many; d_call: TRBD1; v_call: TRBV6-1; j_call: TRBJ2-2; cdr3_aa: CASSPGQGYTGELFF; cdr3_nt: TGTGCCAGCAGTCCGGGACAGGGATACACCGGGGAGCTGTTTTTT
clone_size: many; d_call: TRBD1; v_call: TRBV30; j_call: TRBJ1-6; cdr3_aa: CAWKGQGSSSPLHF; cdr3_nt: TGTGCCTGGAAGGGACAGGGATCTTCTTCACCCCTCCACTTT
clone_size: few; d_call: TRBD2; v_call: TRBV3-1; j_call: TRBJ2-3; cdr3_aa: CASSYLSLGGRSDTQYF; cdr3_nt: TGTGCCAGCAGCTATTTATCCCTTGGCGGGAGGTCTGATACGCAGTATTTT
clone_size: many; d_call: .; v_call: TRBV2; j_call: TRBJ1-1; cdr3_aa: CATDGGGDTEAFF; cdr3_nt: TGTGCCACGGACGGAGGAGGGGACACTGAAGCTTTCTTT
clone_size: many; d_call: TRBD1; v_call: TRBV27; j_call: TRBJ1-2; cdr3_aa: CASGQGWGYTF; cdr3_nt: TGTGCCAGCGGACAGGGCTGGGGCTACACCTTC
clone_size: .; d_call: TRBD2; v_call: TRBV28; j_call: TRBJ2-3; cdr3_aa: CASRIRTSGRYADTQYF; cdr3_nt: TGTGCCAGCAGAATTAGGACTAGCGGGAGGTACGCAGATACGCAGTATTTT
clone_size: many; d_call: .; v_call: TRBV3-1; j_call: TRBJ2-1; cdr3_aa: CASSQDSRRVNEQFF; cdr3_nt: TGTGCCAGCAGCCAAGACAGCCGCCGGGTAAATGAGCAGTTCTTC
clone_size: .; d_call: TRBD2; v_call: TRBV7-9; j_call: TRBJ2-1; cdr3_aa: CASSSKGTSRNEQFF; cdr3_nt: TGTGCCAGCAGCTCCAAGGGGACTAGCCGCAATGAGCAGTTCTTC
clone_size: many; d_call: .; v_call: TRBV10-3; j_call: TRBJ2-1; cdr3_aa: CAISGGPGASYNEQFF; cdr3_nt: TGTGCCATCAGTGGGGGTCCGGGAGCCTCCTACAATGAGCAGTTCTTC
clone_size: many; d_call: TRBD1; v_call: TRBV27; j_call: TRBJ2-6; cdr3_aa: CASSLWGQGYSGANVLTF; cdr3_nt: TGTGCCAGCAGTTTATGGGGACAGGGGTACTCTGGGGCCAACGTCCTGACTTTC
clone_size: many; d_call: TRBD2; v_call: TRBV28; j_call: TRBJ2-7; cdr3_aa: CASSLGLAGEQYF; cdr3_nt: TGTGCCAGCAGTTTGGGACTAGCGGGGGAGCAGTACTTC
clone_size: .; d_call: .; v_call: TRBV30; j_call: TRBJ1-1; cdr3_aa: CAWSGDPSEAFF; cdr3_nt: TGTGCCTGGAGTGGGGACCCTTCCGAAGCTTTCTTT
clone_size: few; d_call: .; v_call: TRBV24-1; j_call: TRBJ1-5; cdr3_aa: CATSEKTRSNQPQHF; cdr3_nt: TGTGCCACCAGTGAAAAGACACGAAGCAATCAGCCCCAGCATTTT
clone_size: .; d_call: .; v_call: TRBV11-2; j_call: TRBJ1-2; cdr3_aa: CASSLDRGNYGYAF; cdr3_nt: TGTGCCAGCAGCTTAGATAGGGGGAACTATGGCTACGCCTTC
clone_size: few; d_call: TRBD2; v_call: TRBV18; j_call: TRBJ2-3; cdr3_aa: CASSPPYLQRERADTQYF; cdr3_nt: TGTGCCAGCTCACCACCTTATCTACAGCGGGAGCGAGCAGATACGCAGTATTTT
clone_size: many; d_call: TRBD2; v_call: TRBV11-3; j_call: TRBJ2-1; cdr3_aa: CASSLGEGSYNEQFF; cdr3_nt: TGTGCCAGCAGCTTAGGGGAGGGCTCCTACAATGAGCAGTTCTTC
clone_size: many; d_call: TRBD1; v_call: TRBV10-3; j_call: TRBJ1-5; cdr3_aa: CATPTGVNQPQHF; cdr3_nt: TGTGCCACCCCGACAGGGGTCAATCAGCCCCAGCATTTT
clone_size: many; d_call: .; v_call: TRBV11-1; j_call: TRBJ2-5; cdr3_aa: CASSPRGISSTQYF; cdr3_nt: TGTGCCAGCAGCCCAAGGGGGATTAGCTCGACCCAGTACTTC